Described below is a single T cell receptor (beta chain) sequence and its context. The sample originates from a study of lymphopenia after photon versus proton radiotherapy. The CDR3 consists of 17 residues. V lost 6 bases and J 0 bases, leaving 20 bases between the germline ends. CDR1 MGHRA and CDR2 YSYEKL come from the germline V gene. Profiled with immunoSEQ multiplex PCR; TCRdb holds only in-frame clones, not every one. Among some 55,000 clones listed, around 88% were seen once. The sequence was collected from a man over 45 with gastric cancer. V and J are TRBV4-1 and TRBJ1-1, with D possibly TRBD1 on 6 matching bases. The sequencing used peripheral blood, collected from a patient treated with photon-based radiotherapy. CDR3 amino acids: CASRHPLRGGMNTEAFF. The DNA of the CDR3 is TGCGCCAGCAGACATCCTCTCAGGGGTGGAATGAACACTGAAGCTTTCTTT.